The 30 T cell receptor beta chains below all came from one sample that was sequenced in a study of cytotoxic CD8 clonotypes in ibrutinib-treated CLL. Sequencing was performed with immunoSEQ multiplex PCR; in TCRdb, only in-frame clones are kept and a portion is missing. The sample records around 160,000 clones, around nine tenths being singletons. The material was PBMCs, obtained at disease progression, from a patient treated with ibrutinib. These receptor sequences come from a human donor with chronic lymphocytic leukemia.

Details on this clone: The junction departs from the called germline gene at one end, perhaps through a read error. The rearrangement uses TRBV6-1 and TRBJ1-4, with a possible D match to TRBD1 (5 bases). The CDR3 runs 13 residues. Germline CDR1 and CDR2: MNHNS and SASEGT. CDR3 bases: TGTGCCAGTCAAGGGCAGGGTCGGGGCGGAGAAGTTTTT. Protein: CASQGQGRGGEVF.

V and J are TRBV28 and TRBJ1-2; D perhaps matches TRBD1 (6 bases). Trimming removed 6 bases from V and 7 bases from J, with 12 bases in between. Germline CDR1 and CDR2: MDHEN and SYDVKM. This CDR3 spans 12 amino acids. CDR3 coding DNA: TGTGCCAGCAGGTTGCTACAGGGTGGCTACACCTTC. Translation gives CASRLLQGGYTF.

This clone was detected only once. CDR3 region: CASSRPGRTSYEQYF. In DNA, the CDR3 is TGTGCCAGCAGCCGGCCAGGGAGAACATCCTACGAGCAGTACTTC. The rearrangement joins TRBV6-1 to TRBJ2-7; either TRBD1 or TRBD2 may supply D (5 bases each). Trimming took 6 bases from V and 1 from J, leaving 16 bases between them. The CDR3 has 15 amino acids. The germline gives CDR1 MNHNS, CDR2 SASEGT.

The rearrangement uses TRBV15 and TRBJ2-2; the D call may be TRBD1 or TRBD2 (5 bases each). Trimming shortened V by 3 bases and J by 7 bases, and 15 bases separated the two germline ends. The CDR3 length is 15 residues. The germline gives CDR1 LNHNV, CDR2 YYDKDF (reference sequence). The CDR3 sequence: CATSRPGWDGGELFF. For the CDR3, the DNA is TGTGCCACCAGCAGGCCGGGGTGGGACGGCGGGGAGCTGTTTTTT.

This clone was counted a single time. J is TRBJ2-2 and V is TRBV13; TRBD1 aligns across 7 bases. This CDR3 spans 15 amino acids. In germline, CDR1 is PRHDT, CDR2 FYEKMQ (reference sequence). Trimming took 5 bases from V and 2 from J; bases not matched to a gene: 5. CDR3 nucleotide sequence: TGTGCCAGCAGCCCTGACAGGGCTAACACCGGGGAGCTGTTTTTT. This encodes CASSPDRANTGELFF.

The rearrangement links TRBV11-2 to TRBJ2-5; tentatively, D is TRBD1 or TRBD2 (5 bases each). Trimming pared 1 base from V and 4 bases from J, leaving 13 bases between. Germline CDR1 reads SGHAT; CDR2 reads FQNNGV. CDR3 length equals 15 residues. Here the CDR3 reads CASSLGLGVIETQYF. In DNA, the CDR3 is TGTGCCAGCAGCTTAGGATTGGGGGTAATAGAGACCCAGTACTTC.

The J gene is TRBJ1-1, the V gene TRBV6-5; D uncertain. From germline, CDR1 is MNHEY and CDR2 SVGAGI. Trimming pared 9 bases from V and 1 base from J, leaving 12 bases between. The CDR3 has 13 amino acids. The DNA for the CDR3 is TGTGCCAGTACAAACCGGGGGAACACTGAAGCTTTCTTT. Its translation is CASTNRGNTEAFF.

V and J are TRBV11-3 and TRBJ2-7; 8 bases are a match to TRBD2. The CDR3 length is 13 residues. V was clipped by 5 bases and J by 3 bases; unmatched bases: 3. Germline lookup yields CDR1 SGHNT and CDR2 YENEEA. CDR3 in DNA: TGTGCCAGCAGCCCCGGGACTAGCTACGAGCAGTACTTC. The encoded protein is CASSPGTSYEQYF.

The gene calls are TRBV4-2 and TRBJ2-3, with 14 bases aligning to TRBD2. CDR3 size: 15 residues. V lost 5 bases, J lost 4 bases, and 2 bases stayed unmatched. The V gene's germline CDR1 is LGHNA and CDR2 YNFKEQ. The CDR3 DNA is TGTGCCAGCAGCGCGGGACTAGCGGGAGCAGATACGCAGTATTTT. The encoded protein is CASSAGLAGADTQYF.

This clone was counted once. V usage is TRBV19 and J usage is TRBJ1-5, with D perhaps matching TRBD1 (6 bases). Germline V lookup: CDR1 LNHDA, CDR2 SQIVND (reference sequence). V was shortened by 5 bases and J by 7 bases, with 15 bases between the two germline ends. The CDR3 sequence is 14 residues long. The CDR3 reads CASSVLQGGQPQHF. CDR3 in DNA: TGTGCCAGTAGTGTCTTACAGGGTGGCCAGCCCCAGCATTTT. Full variable domain (missing parts from reference TRBV19 and TRBJ1-5): DGGITQSPKYLFRKEGQNVTLSCEQNLNHDAMYWYRQDPGQGLRLIYYSQIVNDFQKGDIAEGYSVSREKKESFPLTVTSAQKNPTAFYLCASSVLQGGQPQHFGDGTRLSIL.

The chain combines TRBV2 with TRBJ1-5, with 7 bases aligning to TRBD1. J lost 7 bases, V lost 6 bases, and 0 bases had no gene match. The CDR3 extends over 11 amino acids. Germline-derived CDR1 and CDR2 are SNHLY and FYNNEI. The CDR3 loop is CASRGGQPQHF. CDR3 nucleotide sequence: TGTGCCAGCAGAGGGGGCCAGCCCCAGCATTTT. The whole variable domain, filled in from reference TRBV2 and TRBJ1-5, reads EPEVTQTPSHQVTQMGQEVILRCVPISNHLYFYWYRQILGQKVEFLVSFYNNEISEKSEIFDDQFSVERPDGSNFTLKIRSTKLEDSAMYFCASRGGQPQHFGDGTRLSIL.

This rearrangement joins TRBV20-1 to TRBJ1-2, with unresolved D. The CDR3 extends over 10 amino acids. Germline values: CDR1 DFQATT, CDR2 SNEGSKA (reference sequence). The V gene lost 0 bases and the J gene lost 11 bases, with 7 bases spanning the gap. The CDR3 loop reads CSARDPQYTF. The DNA of the CDR3 is TGCAGTGCTAGAGATCCCCAGTACACCTTC.

This chain uses TRBV6-6 with TRBJ1-3, with D unclear. Looked up from germline, CDR1 is MNHNY and CDR2 is SVGAGI (reference sequence). The CDR3 contains 13 residues. The ends were cut back, 2 bases at V and 0 bases at J, with 2 bases in the middle. The CDR3 region has the DNA TGTGCCAGCAGTTACAGCTCTGGAAACACCATATATTTT. This gives the protein CASSYSSGNTIYF.

The V and J genes are TRBV19 and TRBJ2-7, with 9 positions matching TRBD2. The CDR3 is 16 amino acids. Looked up from germline, CDR1 is LNHDA and CDR2 is SQIVND (reference sequence). J was trimmed by 4 bases and V by 1 base; bases with no gene match: 8. The CDR3 DNA reads TGTGCCAGTAGTATAGTCGGAAGCGGGAGGTATTACGAGCAGTACTTC. Residues: CASSIVGSGRYYEQYF. Filled out from reference TRBV19 and TRBJ2-7, the complete variable domain reads DGGITQSPKYLFRKEGQNVTLSCEQNLNHDAMYWYRQDPGQGLRLIYYSQIVNDFQKGDIAEGYSVSREKKESFPLTVTSAQKNPTAFYLCASSIVGSGRYYEQYFGPGTRLTVT.

J is TRBJ1-1 and V is TRBV12-5; unclear D gene. CDR1 is LGHNT and CDR2 is FRNRAP in the germline V gene. This CDR3 region has 15 residues. V was trimmed by 0 bases and J by 1 base, leaving 9 bases between them. CDR3 nucleotide sequence: TGTGCTAGTGGTTTGGTTCGGGGTCCGAACACTGAAGCTTTCTTT. Amino acids: CASGLVRGPNTEAFF.

The chain links TRBV7-2 to TRBJ2-2; TRBD2 matches at 13 bases. The ends lost 5 bases at V and 4 bases at J; junction bases unmatched: 7. This CDR3 has 17 amino acids. Looked up from germline, CDR1 is SGHTA and CDR2 is FQGNSA. DNA of the CDR3: TGTGCCAGCAGCAAACTAGCGGGAGGGCCGGCCACCGGGGAGCTGTTTTTT. As protein: CASSKLAGGPATGELFF.

The CDR3 loop reads CASSVQGSIYNEQFF. CDR3 nucleotide sequence: TGTGCCAGCAGCGTGCAGGGTAGTATCTACAATGAGCAGTTCTTC. V gene TRBV9 combines with J gene TRBJ2-1, with D perhaps matching TRBD1 (5 bases). Germline CDR1 SGDLS, CDR2 YYNGEE. The germline V and J ends were trimmed by 2 bases and 3 bases, with 12 bases remaining between them. The CDR3 is 15 residues long.

The CDR3 protein is CASSLFWDPRRSSYNEQFF. DNA for the CDR3: TGTGCCAGCAGTTTATTTTGGGACCCCCGAAGATCCTCCTACAATGAGCAGTTCTTC. This chain uses TRBV27 with TRBJ2-1; D may match TRBD1 or TRBD2 (5 bases each). V lost 1 base, J lost 0 bases, and 19 bases lay in between. This CDR3 contains 19 residues. The V gene's germline CDR1 is MNHEY and CDR2 SMNVEV (reference sequence).

The V and J genes are TRBV30 and TRBJ2-3, with 8 bases fitting TRBD1. The V and J ends lost 2 bases and 2 bases, in that order; junction bases with no gene match: 3. The CDR3 covers 14 residues. Germline lookup yields CDR1 GTSNPN and CDR2 SVGIG (reference sequence). CDR3: CAWSLGQATDTQYF. In nucleotides, the CDR3 is TGTGCCTGGAGTTTGGGACAGGCCACAGATACGCAGTATTTT.

This rearrangement joins TRBV15 to TRBJ1-1, with D possibly matching TRBD1 (5 bases). The germline gives CDR1 LNHNV, CDR2 YYDKDF (reference sequence). CDR3 length: 16 residues. Trimming took off 2 bases at V and 2 bases at J, with 15 bases between the two ends. The CDR3 reads CATSRRLQEPNTEAFF. CDR3 coding DNA: TGTGCCACCAGCAGACGGCTACAGGAGCCTAACACTGAAGCTTTCTTT.

V usage is TRBV19 and J usage is TRBJ1-4; D gene unclear. The CDR3 has 13 residues. Germline V gene data show CDR1 as LNHDA and CDR2 as SQIVND (reference sequence). Trimming took 3 bases from V and 5 from J, leaving 7 bases between them. CDR3 sequence: CASSITGNEKLFF. The CDR3 nucleotides are TGTGCCAGTAGTATTACGGGAAATGAAAAACTGTTTTTT.

V usage is TRBV27 and J usage is TRBJ2-3; no clear D gene. The V end lost 3 bases, the J end lost 1 base, and 11 bases lay between the germline ends. Per germline, CDR1 MNHEY and CDR2 SMNVEV (reference sequence). The CDR3 runs 15 residues. The CDR3 nucleotides are TGTGCCAGCAGTTTCCCCAGGCAGGGCACAGATACGCAGTATTTT. Residues: CASSFPRQGTDTQYF.

V usage is TRBV2 and J usage is TRBJ2-1; TRBD2 aligns across 10 bases. Germline assignment: CDR1 SNHLY and CDR2 FYNNEI. Trimming took 3 bases from V and 5 from J; bases not matched to a gene: 4. The CDR3 runs 15 residues. The CDR3: CASSDWTSGHNEQFF. The CDR3 nucleotides are TGTGCCAGCAGTGACTGGACTAGCGGCCACAATGAGCAGTTCTTC.

The sample holds a few counts of this clone. V and J are TRBV27 and TRBJ2-2, with 10 bases aligning to TRBD1. CDR3 length equals 18 residues. The V gene end was trimmed by 6 bases and the J gene end by 0 bases; junction bases not matched to a gene: 10. The germline CDR1 and CDR2 sequences are MNHEY and SMNVEV (reference sequence). The CDR3 loop reads CASRRQGANNPNTGELFF. CDR3 coding DNA: TGTGCCAGCAGAAGACAGGGGGCGAACAACCCGAACACCGGGGAGCTGTTTTTT.

A few counts support this clone. The chain recombines TRBV10-2 with TRBJ1-2; tentatively, D is TRBD1 (6 bases). The CDR3 has 16 amino acids. V gave up 4 bases and J gave up 3 bases, with 18 bases separating them. Germline V gene sequence: CDR1 WSHSY, CDR2 SAAADI. CDR3 in amino acids: CASSVGRGGRDYGYTF. As DNA, the CDR3 is TGCGCCAGCAGTGTAGGGCGAGGGGGGCGAGACTATGGCTACACCTTC.

This chain links TRBV6-5 with TRBJ1-3; 7 bases line up with TRBD1. This CDR3 contains 15 residues. Per the germline V gene, CDR1 is MNHEY and CDR2 is SVGAGI. The V segment lost 6 bases and the J segment 0 bases; nucleotides outside the gene matches: 5. The CDR3 nucleotides are TGTGCCAGCAGCTCGGACAGGACCTCTGGAAACACCATATATTTT. This sequence encodes CASSSDRTSGNTIYF.

This sequence joins TRBV29-1 and TRBJ2-5, with TRBD1 as a possible D gene (6 bases). The CDR3 consists of 13 residues. Germline lookup yields CDR1 SQVTM and CDR2 ANQGSEA. The ends were cut back, 3 bases at V and 1 base at J, with 9 bases in the middle. CDR3: CSVDMDSQETQYF. In DNA form, the CDR3 reads TGCAGCGTTGATATGGACAGCCAAGAGACCCAGTACTTC.

The chain employs TRBV7-2 and TRBJ1-1; D possibly corresponds to TRBD1 (6 bases). Germline lookup yields CDR1 SGHTA and CDR2 FQGNSA. The CDR3 has 13 amino acids. V was cut by 1 base and J by 4 bases, with 7 bases left in between. CDR3 bases: TGTGCCAGCAGCTTAGAACAGGGCACTGAAGCTTTCTTT. Translating gives CASSLEQGTEAFF.

The chain employs TRBV5-6 and TRBJ2-3; 12 nucleotides match TRBD1. Trimming took 4 bases from V and 8 from J; bases not matched to a gene: 8. This CDR3 contains 15 residues. From germline, CDR1 is SGHDT and CDR2 YYEEEE. The CDR3 bases are TGTGCCAGCAGCCTACAGGGGACAGGGGGCTTTACGCAGTATTTT. Its protein product is CASSLQGTGGFTQYF. Looking up the rest from reference TRBV5-6 and TRBJ2-3 gives the full variable domain: DAGVTQSPTHLIKTRGQQVTLRCSPKSGHDTVSWYQQALGQGPQFIFQYYEEEERQRGNFPDRFSGHQFPNYSSELNVNALLLGDSALYLCASSLQGTGGFTQYFGPGTRLTVL.

This chain joins TRBV6-6 and TRBJ1-4; 7 bases line up with TRBD1. The CDR3 is made up of 13 amino acids. Germline trimming cut 6 bases from V and 7 bases from J; bases unmatched to any gene: 5. Germline V gene lookup returns CDR1 MNHNY and CDR2 SVGAGI (reference sequence). Written as DNA, the CDR3 is TGTGCCAGCAGCGACAGGGAGACTGAAAAACTGTTTTTT. Translated: CASSDRETEKLFF.